This TCR beta chain came from a study of radiotherapy plus CTLA-4 blockade in lung cancer. About the study: Among patients, approximately 17% showed objective responses, and around 30% had disease control.

Losses at the gene ends were 4 bases for V and 6 bases for J; bases not matched to a gene: 8. This CDR3 region has 15 residues. Germline V lookup: CDR1 SGHVS, CDR2 FNYEAQ. On this clone itself: As yet, its antigen is unknown.

The method was immunoSEQ multiplex PCR; TCRdb's version includes in-frame clones alone and lacks a portion of them. Among roughly 88,000 clones listed, 80% to 90% were seen once. The study, taken as a whole, reports: The best predictor of response was reported to be early blood T cell clone dynamics, with interferon-beta. Peripheral blood showed expansion of tumor-derived TCR clones after radiotherapy and ipilimumab.

Treatment of patients with chemo-refractory metastatic non-small-cell lung cancer consisted of focal radiation plus CTLA-4 blockade with ipilimumab. The sequences come from peripheral blood, collected from a patient treated with radiotherapy plus ipilimumab. The chain combines TRBV7-6 with TRBJ2-5, with 10 positions matching TRBD1. This receptor was taken from a human donor with non-small cell lung cancer who had stable disease on radiotherapy plus ipilimumab. The CDR3 loop is CASSSRDRGMQTQYF. The CDR3 coding sequence is TGTGCCAGCAGCTCCCGGGACAGGGGAATGCAGACCCAGTACTTC. Using reference TRBV7-6 and TRBJ2-5 for the parts outside the CDR3, the full variable domain is GAGVSQSPRYKVTKRGQDVALRCDPISGHVSLYWYRQALGQGPEFLTYFNYEAQQDKSGLPNDRFSAERPEGSISTLTIQRTEQRDSAMYRCASSSRDRGMQTQYFGPGTRLLVL.